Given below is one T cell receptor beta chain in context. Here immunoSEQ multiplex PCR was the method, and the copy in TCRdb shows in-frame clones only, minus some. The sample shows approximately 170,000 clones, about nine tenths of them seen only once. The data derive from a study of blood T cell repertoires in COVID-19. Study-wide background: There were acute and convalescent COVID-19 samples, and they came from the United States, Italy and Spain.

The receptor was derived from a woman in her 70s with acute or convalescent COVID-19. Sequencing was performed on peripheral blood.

CDR3 sequence (DNA): TGTGCCAGCAGTTACGATGGACAGGGGTATGGCTACACCTTC. As protein: CASSYDGQGYGYTF. This chain links TRBV6-2 or TRBV6-3 with TRBJ1-2, with 9 bases identical to TRBD1. Germline assignment: CDR1 MNHEY and CDR2 SVGEGT. This CDR3 is 14 amino acids long. Losses at the gene ends were 2 bases for V and 5 bases for J; bases not matched to a gene: 3.